The 2 T cell receptor beta chains presented below share a single source sample, sequenced in a study of human T cells and chemical hapten exposure. The sample's time point: patch test 2, 6 weeks after DPC sensitization. Treatment denoted: therapeutic diphenylcyclopropenone sensitization with weekly scalp DPC. TCRdb independently ran MiXCR on the RACE reads; one entry per CDR3 protein. The sample lists 330,000 or so distinct CDR3 sequences, about 6% occurring once. The specimen was whole blood, collected in connection with sensitization to the hapten diphenylcyclopropenone (DPC). The receptors derive from a woman between 18 and 29 years old with alopecia areata. Some clones in this sample may be carry-over from other donors' samples.

The J gene is TRBJ2-7, the V gene TRBV28, with D maybe TRBD1 (5 bases). Trimming left V 1 base short and J 1 base short, with 8 bases between. Germline-derived CDR1 and CDR2 are MDHEN and SYDVKM. The CDR3 is 14 amino acids. CDR3 sequence reads: CASSLSQGSYEQYF. DNA of the CDR3: TGTGCCAGCAGTTTATCTCAGGGATCCTACGAGCAGTACTTC. Together with reference TRBV28 and TRBJ2-7, the CDR3 gives the full variable domain: DVKVTQSSRYLVKRTGEKVFLECVQDMDHENMFWYRQDPGLGLRLIYFSYDVKMKEKGDIPEGYSVSREKKERFSLILESASTNQTSMYLCASSLSQGSYEQYFGPGTRLTVT.

With respect to this clonotype: Being one base from a much bigger clone, this may be a read error. J is TRBJ1-1 and V is TRBV6-2 or TRBV6-3, with D maybe TRBD1 (5 bases). Germline V gene lookup returns CDR1 MNHEY and CDR2 SVGEGT. CDR3 length equals 16 residues. CDR3 protein: CASRGVSFPRNTKAFF. The CDR3 bases are TGTGCCAGCAGGGGGGTCTCATTCCCGCGTAACACTAAAGCTTTCTTT.